This section outlines one T cell receptor (beta chain) sequence together with its context. This entry is derived from a study of blood T cell repertoires in COVID-19. Study in general: The analysed material was cDNA or gDNA that came from T cells, B-cell-depleted T cells, or PBMCs.

Generated by immunoSEQ multiplex PCR, the TCRdb table keeps only in-frame clones and is missing some. The repertoire has some 100,000 clones, roughly 85% of them found once; the top ten carry 12%. With 3 bases removed from V and 1 base from J, the gap between germline ends came to 6 bases. The CDR3 covers 13 residues. This sequence joins TRBV12-3 or TRBV12-4 and TRBJ2-5, with a possible D match to TRBD2 (5 bases). Sequencing was done on a sample of peripheral blood. The sequence was collected from a woman in her sixties or seventies with acute or convalescent COVID-19. CDR3 bases: TGTGCCAGCAGTTTCGGACTCCAAGAGACCCAGTACTTC. Its translation: CASSFGLQETQYF.